Below are 18 T cell receptor beta chains sequenced from a single sample in a study of blood T cell repertoires in COVID-19. The protocol was immunoSEQ multiplex PCR, while the TCRdb copy is restricted to in-frame clones and leaves out a portion. Of around 450,000 clones in the sample, around 88% are singletons; the top ten hold 4.3%. Sequenced input: peripheral blood. The receptors shown here come from a woman aged 25 to 39 with acute or convalescent COVID-19.

The gene calls are TRBV6-1 and TRBJ1-1, with 10 bases matching TRBD1. The CDR3 consists of 14 residues. Trimming cost V 3 bases and J 6 bases; bases outside gene matches: 4. Germline V gene data show CDR1 as MNHNS and CDR2 as SASEGT. Written as DNA, the CDR3 is TGTGCCAGCAGTGAGACAGGGGGCAGCGCTGAAGCTTTCTTT. It codes for CASSETGGSAEAFF.

The chain employs TRBV29-1 and TRBJ2-5, with D perhaps matching TRBD1 (6 bases). The germline CDR1 and CDR2 sequences are SQVTM and ANQGSEA. The CDR3 sequence is 10 residues long. Trimming stripped 8 bases from V and 2 bases from J, with 6 bases between. The CDR3 is CSTGQETQYF. In nucleotides, the CDR3 is TGCAGCACAGGGCAAGAGACCCAGTACTTC.

The CDR3 spells CASIRDNTDTQYF. In nucleotides, the CDR3 is TGTGCCAGCATCCGGGACAACACAGATACGCAGTATTTT. This rearrangement joins TRBV5-6 to TRBJ2-3; TRBD1 is a possible D gene (6 bases). The CDR3 extends over 13 amino acids. Germline values: CDR1 SGHDT, CDR2 YYEEEE. Trimming left V 6 bases short and J 2 bases short, with 10 bases between.

The rearrangement joins TRBV4-1 to TRBJ2-7, with D tentatively TRBD2 (6 bases). V was clipped by 3 bases and J by 6 bases, with 12 bases between them. Germline loops: CDR1 MGHRA, CDR2 YSYEKL. CDR3 length: 13 residues. The CDR3: CASSHPGGIEQYF. In DNA, the CDR3 is TGCGCCAGCAGCCACCCCGGCGGGATCGAGCAGTACTTC.

Comments on this clone: An end of the junction differs from the germline gene, which may be a read error. The chain carries TRBV28 and TRBJ2-7; 7 bases agree with TRBD2. Per the germline V gene, CDR1 is MDHEN and CDR2 is SYDVKM. The CDR3 consists of 12 residues. The chain's CDR3 is CASGWRGNPQEF. DNA of the CDR3: TGTGCCAGCGGGTGGCGGGGGAACCCCCAGGAGTTC.

The chain has TRBV19 and TRBJ1-2; 7 positions agree with TRBD1. The CDR3 loop spans 12 amino acids. The V segment lost 9 bases and the J segment 3 bases; nucleotides outside the gene matches: 4. Germline CDR1 LNHDA, CDR2 SQIVND (reference sequence). The CDR3 nucleotides read TGTGCCAGCCAGGGGGAAGACTATGGCTACACCTTC. Protein product: CASQGEDYGYTF.

The chain has TRBV2 and TRBJ2-5; TRBD2 is a possible D gene (5 bases). This CDR3 region has 12 residues. V was cut by 4 bases and J by 5 bases, with 8 bases left in between. CDR1 SNHLY and CDR2 FYNNEI come from the germline V gene. CDR3 in amino acids: CASSVGEETQYF. CDR3 DNA sequence: TGTGCCAGCAGTGTCGGGGAGGAGACCCAGTACTTC.

The chain uses TRBV11-2 and TRBJ2-7; D possibly corresponds to TRBD1 (6 bases). The CDR3 consists of 17 residues. V lost 2 bases to trimming and J lost 0 bases, with 17 bases between them. Germline V lookup: CDR1 SGHAT, CDR2 FQNNGV. The CDR3 is CASSLRPGQPSSYEQYF. DNA of the CDR3: TGTGCCAGCAGCTTAAGGCCGGGACAACCTAGCTCCTACGAGCAGTACTTC.

V usage is TRBV3-1 (or the pseudogene TRBV3-2) and J usage is TRBJ1-6; unclear D gene. The CDR3 covers 14 residues. CDR1 is LGHDT and CDR2 is YNNKEL in the germline V gene (reference sequence). Between the trimmed V and J ends, which lost 3 bases and 10 bases, there was a span of 13 bases. The CDR3 protein is CASSQGLLESPLHF. CDR3 nucleotide sequence: TGTGCCAGCAGCCAGGGCCTCCTTGAGTCACCCCTCCACTTT.

The chain is built from TRBV5-6 and TRBJ2-1, with TRBD2 matching 9 bases. Germline V gene data show CDR1 as SGHDT and CDR2 as YYEEEE. CDR3 length equals 17 residues. With 5 bases clipped from V and 4 bases from J, the junction kept 13 bases outside the gene matches. CDR3 region: CASRFLSAGGFYNEQFF. The CDR3 DNA is TGTGCCAGCAGATTCCTTTCAGCGGGGGGCTTTTACAATGAGCAGTTCTTC. The entire variable domain, with the rest obtained from reference TRBV5-6 and TRBJ2-1, is as follows: DAGVTQSPTHLIKTRGQQVTLRCSPKSGHDTVSWYQQALGQGPQFIFQYYEEEERQRGNFPDRFSGHQFPNYSSELNVNALLLGDSALYLCASRFLSAGGFYNEQFFGPGTRLTVL.

The chain combines TRBV9 with TRBJ2-3, with D perhaps matching TRBD2 (6 bases). Trimming stripped 0 bases from V and 6 bases from J, with 11 bases between. This CDR3 spans 14 amino acids. From germline, CDR1 is SGDLS and CDR2 YYNGEE. CDR3 protein: CASSVDLGGDTQYF. CDR3 in DNA: TGTGCCAGCAGCGTAGATTTGGGGGGTGATACGCAGTATTTT.

The chain is built from TRBV5-5 and TRBJ2-3; 9 nucleotides align to TRBD1. The CDR3 spans 16 residues. Germline CDR1 and CDR2: SGHKS and YYEKEE (reference sequence). Trimming cost V 4 bases and J 2 bases; bases outside gene matches: 8. CDR3 loop: CASSPGTGRDTDTQYF. CDR3 nucleotides: TGTGCCAGCAGCCCTGGGACAGGGCGTGACACAGATACGCAGTATTTT.

This chain joins TRBV3-1 (or the pseudogene TRBV3-2) and TRBJ1-4, with D possibly TRBD1 on 5 matching bases. The CDR3 is 18 amino acids. V lost 1 base to trimming and J lost 0 bases, with 15 bases between them. The germline gives CDR1 LGHDT, CDR2 YNNKEL (reference sequence). This CDR3 is CASSQVPQQGSTNEKLFF. The CDR3 nucleotides read TGTGCCAGCAGCCAAGTCCCCCAGCAGGGATCAACTAATGAAAAACTGTTTTTT.

This clone was counted a single time. The DNA of the CDR3 is TGTGCCAGCAGTCAACAGACAGGCCAGGAGACCCAGTACTTC. Translation gives CASSQQTGQETQYF. This chain joins TRBV6-5 and TRBJ2-5; tentatively, D is TRBD1 (6 bases). The CDR3 runs 14 residues. CDR1 and CDR2 (germline): MNHEY, SVGAGI. With 5 bases removed from V and 5 bases from J, the gap between germline ends came to 15 bases.

J is TRBJ1-2 and V is TRBV2; 8 bases align to TRBD1. V was pared by 2 bases and J by 0 bases, with 20 bases of the junction left unmatched. The CDR3 runs to 21 residues. In germline, CDR1 is SNHLY, CDR2 FYNNEI. The CDR3 here is CASSERSGTGTVWEANYGYTF. The CDR3 DNA follows: TGTGCCAGCAGTGAACGCTCGGGGACAGGAACCGTCTGGGAGGCTAACTATGGCTACACCTTC.

This chain joins TRBV12-3 or TRBV12-4 and TRBJ2-7; D remains ambiguous. This CDR3 has 13 residues. V shed 0 bases and J shed 6 bases, with 9 bases lying between them. CDR3 region: CASSLALSGEQYF. In nucleotides, the CDR3 is TGTGCCAGCAGTTTAGCGCTGAGTGGCGAGCAGTACTTC.

This clone was recorded once. The rearrangement links TRBV6-5 to TRBJ2-1, with 7 positions matching TRBD1. Looked up from germline, CDR1 is MNHEY and CDR2 is SVGAGI. After removal of 8 bases from V and 8 bases from J, the junction contained 15 bases not matched to a gene. This CDR3 is built from 15 residues. The CDR3 DNA reads as TGTGCCAGCGCGAGGGGGCCGGCCCCGGGTGATGAGCAGTTCTTC. It codes for CASARGPAPGDEQFF.

This chain joins TRBV9 and TRBJ2-2; 7 nucleotides match TRBD1. The CDR3 runs 14 residues. The trim removed 4 bases at V and 6 bases at J, leaving 6 bases unmatched. Germline CDR1 SGDLS, CDR2 YYNGEE. The CDR3 coding sequence is TGTGCCAGCAGCCCAGTGACAGGGCCCGGGGAGCTGTTTTTT. Translation: CASSPVTGPGELFF.